The next 9 T cell receptor beta chains were all read from a single sample in a study of OX40 agonist ivuxolimab in advanced cancers. Here immunoSEQ multiplex PCR was the method, and the copy in TCRdb shows in-frame clones only, minus some. In the table there are approximately 33,000 clones, around nine tenths of which are singletons. Material: CD4+ or CD8+ T cells sorted from blood, obtained in a trial of the OX40 agonist ivuxolimab. The receptors here all came from an adult with an advanced solid tumor such as melanoma, head and neck, liver or kidney cancer.

The V call is TRBV6-5, the J call TRBJ2-5; perhaps TRBD1 as D (6 bases). The J call is in doubt because the DNA end fits TRBJ2-7 better. This CDR3 comprises 15 residues. Germline loops: CDR1 MNHEY, CDR2 SVGAGI. The CDR3 loop is CASSYSTGHSYEQYF. The CDR3 coding sequence is TGTGCCAGCAGTTACTCAACGGGACACTCCTACGAGCAGTACTTC.

The chain couples TRBV30 to TRBJ1-3; perhaps TRBD1 as D (6 bases). V lost 0 bases to trimming and J lost 2 bases, with 11 bases between them. Germline V gene data show CDR1 as GTSNPN and CDR2 as SVGIG (reference sequence). CDR3 length: 15 amino acids. CDR3 sequence (DNA): TGTGCCTGGAGTGTACGGCAGGGGACTGGAAACACCATATATTTT. This translates into CAWSVRQGTGNTIYF.

This clone has just one count. V usage is TRBV4-2 and J usage is TRBJ2-5; TRBD2 agrees at 8 bases. V shed 4 bases, J shed 5 bases, and the junction held 12 bases outside the gene matches. The germline CDR1 and CDR2 sequences are LGHNA and YNFKEQ. The CDR3 contains 16 residues. This CDR3 is CASSPTGGSTRETQYF. The CDR3 DNA reads TGTGCCAGCAGCCCAACGGGGGGGAGCACGCGGGAGACCCAGTACTTC.

The rearrangement uses TRBV5-1 and TRBJ1-1; tentative D call: TRBD1 (5 bases). The CDR3 consists of 14 residues. V dropped 4 bases and J dropped 2 bases, with 12 bases sitting between them. Germline CDR1 SGHRS, CDR2 YFSETQ. CDR3 DNA: TGCGCCAGCAGCCTATGGGACCGCAACACTGAAGCTTTCTTT. Translating it yields CASSLWDRNTEAFF.

The chain carries TRBV28 and TRBJ2-1; D is perhaps TRBD1 (6 bases). CDR3 length equals 13 residues. V gave up 5 bases and J gave up 9 bases, with 14 bases separating them. Germline-derived CDR1 and CDR2 are MDHEN and SYDVKM. The CDR3 nucleotides are TGTGCCAGCAGTCAAACAGGGATTCGTGAGCAGTTCTTC. It codes for CASSQTGIREQFF.

The V gene is TRBV18, the J gene TRBJ2-7; D unclear. The CDR3 has 12 amino acids. Trimming left V 3 bases short and J 5 bases short, with 8 bases between. CDR1 is KGHSH, CDR2 LQKENI, per germline. The CDR3 reads CASSPGRDEQYF. Here the CDR3 DNA reads TGTGCCAGCTCACCGGGAAGGGACGAGCAGTACTTC.

The chain carries TRBV7-2 and TRBJ2-1; TRBD2 agrees at 10 bases. Germline CDR1 is SGHTA and CDR2 is FQGNSA. The J segment lost 4 bases and the V segment lost 5 bases, leaving 8 bases of the junction unmatched. The length of the CDR3 is 16 residues. CDR3 sequence: CASSPSGRVRYNEQFF. For the CDR3, the DNA is TGTGCCAGCAGCCCGAGCGGGAGGGTGCGTTACAATGAGCAGTTCTTC. The full variable domain, in which reference TRBV7-2 and TRBJ2-1 provide the parts outside the CDR3, is GAGVSQSPSNKVTEKGKDVELRCDPISGHTALYWYRQSLGQGLEFLIYFQGNSAPDKSGLPSDRFSAERTGGSVSTLTIQRTQQEDSAVYLCASSPSGRVRYNEQFFGPGTRLTVL.

The chain recombines TRBV6-1 with TRBJ2-5; no clear D. This CDR3 spans 12 amino acids. With 6 bases removed from V and 1 base from J, the gap between germline ends came to 6 bases. Germline CDR1 and CDR2: MNHNS and SASEGT. The CDR3 sequence is CASRLIQETQYF. The CDR3 region has the DNA TGTGCCAGCAGACTAATCCAAGAGACCCAGTACTTC.

The J gene is TRBJ2-3, the V gene TRBV11-1; D may be TRBD2 (6 bases). Trimming removed 8 bases at V and 2 bases at J, with 11 bases between. The CDR3 loop spans 13 amino acids. Per germline, CDR1 SGHAT and CDR2 FQDESV (reference sequence). In DNA form, the CDR3 reads TGTGCCAGCGGGGACTCACCCACAGATACGCAGTATTTT. It yields the protein CASGDSPTDTQYF.